This section outlines one TCR beta chain sequence together with its context. What it binds is unknown. Libraries were prepared by immunoSEQ multiplex PCR; TCRdb keeps only in-frame clonotypes and omits some of them. The repertoire includes 80,000 to 100,000 clones, more than 90% of them detected once, and over 9.5% sits in the top ten. This sample stems from a study of T cell responses to AZD1222 COVID-19 vaccine. The study's findings and limits: Spike-specific TCR repertoires showed rising breadth and depth after two AZD1222 doses. Among the donors, most were white British and more were female, and clonal diversity was possibly underestimated. Epitopes outside B.1.351 and B.1.1.7 mutated regions reportedly drew nearly half of spike TCRs. Samples come after the peak T cell response, not at day 14.

The CDR3 totals 18 residues. Per the germline V gene, CDR1 is SGHTA and CDR2 is FQGTGA. V lost 0 bases, J lost 2 bases, and 17 bases lay in between. V gene TRBV7-3 combines with J gene TRBJ1-3; a possible D gene is TRBD1 (6 bases). The source is an adult in good health. Sequences were derived from peripheral blood, sampled on day 0 of AZD1222 vaccination. CDR3 in amino acids: CASSLTPAGDQAGNTIYF. CDR3 in DNA: TGTGCCAGCAGCTTAACGCCGGCAGGGGATCAGGCTGGAAACACCATATATTTT.